One sample yielded the 20 T cell receptor beta chains listed below, sequenced in a study of neurological immune-mediated disorders. From the 5' RACE reads, TCRdb called clonotypes with MiXCR, one entry per CDR3 protein. The sample carries about 120,000 distinct CDR3 sequences, roughly 3.1% recorded once. Sample: PBMCs. The receptors come from a woman in her twenties or thirties with multiple sclerosis.

A word on this clonotype: A single base separates this from a much larger clone, so it may be a read error. The J gene is TRBJ1-1, the V gene TRBV18; D possibly corresponds to TRBD1 (5 bases). The germline gives CDR1 KGHSH, CDR2 LQKENI. The germline V and J ends were trimmed by 2 bases and 6 bases, with 10 bases remaining between them. The CDR3 has 13 residues. CDR3 nucleotides: TGTGCCAGCTCACCAGAGGGGTGGTCTGAAGCTTTCTTT. Translation gives CASSPEGWSEAFF.

This clonotype has a count of ten or more. This chain uses TRBV28 with TRBJ2-2; D is ambiguous. The CDR3 has 14 residues. V lost 6 bases to trimming and J lost 6 bases, with 14 bases between them. The germline V gene encodes CDR1 MDHEN and CDR2 SYDVKM. This chain's CDR3 is CASSLVGISGELFF. As DNA, the CDR3 is TGTGCCAGCAGCCTAGTAGGCATATCCGGGGAGCTGTTTTTT.

In this sample, this clonotype turned up many times. The J gene is TRBJ2-7, the V gene TRBV5-1, with D perhaps matching TRBD1 (7 bases). CDR1 and CDR2 from the germline V gene are SGHRS and YFSETQ. The germline V and J ends were trimmed by 4 bases and 3 bases, with 17 bases remaining between them. This CDR3 contains 15 residues. The CDR3 is CASSRGGTEDYEQYF. CDR3 DNA: TGCGCCAGCAGCCGCGGCGGGACAGAGGACTACGAGCAGTACTTC.

This clonotype was recorded many times. The chain couples TRBV12-3 or TRBV12-4 to TRBJ1-1; unclear D gene. The CDR3 totals 15 residues. V lost 4 bases and J lost 2, with 14 bases in between. The CDR3 here is CASSSRGRINTEAFF. For the CDR3, the DNA is TGTGCCAGCAGTTCCCGTGGACGGATTAACACTGAAGCTTTCTTT.

This clonotype was recorded many times. The chain combines TRBV29-1 with TRBJ1-1; 8 nucleotides match TRBD1. The V gene's germline CDR1 is SQVTM and CDR2 ANQGSEA. V was clipped by 4 bases and J by 0 bases; unmatched bases: 4. The CDR3 extends over 14 amino acids. Here the CDR3 DNA reads TGCAGCGTTGCGCAGGGGGCTATGAACACTGAAGCTTTCTTT. It specifies CSVAQGAMNTEAFF.

The gene calls are TRBV30 and TRBJ2-7, with 9 bases fitting TRBD1. V lost 2 bases, J lost 5 bases, and 7 bases stayed unmatched. The CDR3 sequence is 14 residues long. Germline CDR1 is GTSNPN and CDR2 is SVGIG (reference sequence). The CDR3, as DNA: TGTGCCTGGAGTCCCCGGGACAGGGCAGACGAGCAGTACTTC. The encoded protein is CAWSPRDRADEQYF.

This clonotype was recorded many times. The rearrangement joins TRBV10-3 to TRBJ2-1, with 7 bases matching TRBD2. The CDR3 contains 17 residues. Germline trimming cut 4 bases from V and 0 bases from J; bases unmatched to any gene: 9. In germline, CDR1 is ENHRY, CDR2 SYGVKD. DNA of the CDR3: TGTGCCATCAGTGCAACGCTAGCGGCCAGCTCCTACAATGAGCAGTTCTTC. It is translated as CAISATLAASSYNEQFF.

This clonotype came up many times. The chain uses TRBV20-1 and TRBJ2-5, with D perhaps TRBD2 (5 bases). Trimming pared 1 base from V and 1 base from J, leaving 13 bases between. The V gene's germline CDR1 is DFQATT and CDR2 SNEGSKA (reference sequence). This CDR3 is 15 amino acids long. DNA for the CDR3: TGCAGTGCTAGAGGAGGAGCGGCAGCCCAAGAGACCCAGTACTTC. This codes for CSARGGAAAQETQYF.

This clonotype was observed at least ten times. The V call is TRBV7-2, the J call TRBJ2-7, with D possibly TRBD2 on 5 matching bases. Trimming cost V 4 bases and J 3 bases, with 13 bases left between them. The V gene's germline CDR1 is SGHTA and CDR2 FQGNSA. The CDR3 extends over 14 amino acids. The CDR3 DNA is TGTGCCAGCAGCTCCCACCGGGGAGACTACGAGCAGTACTTC. Its translation is CASSSHRGDYEQYF. Full variable domain (remainder filled in from reference TRBV7-2 and TRBJ2-7): GAGVSQSPSNKVTEKGKDVELRCDPISGHTALYWYRQSLGQGLEFLIYFQGNSAPDKSGLPSDRFSAERTGGSVSTLTIQRTQQEDSAVYLCASSSHRGDYEQYFGPGTRLTVT.

This clonotype was recorded a few times. The chain recombines TRBV20-1 with TRBJ2-7; D is perhaps TRBD1 or TRBD2 (6 bases each). The CDR3 is 13 residues long. V was clipped by 0 bases and J by 2 bases, with 8 bases between them. Germline assignment: CDR1 DFQATT and CDR2 SNEGSKA (reference sequence). In DNA form, the CDR3 reads TGCAGTGCTAGAGAGGAGGGGGCCTACGAGCAGTACTTC. Protein product: CSAREEGAYEQYF.

In its sample, this clonotype was seen many times. The genes are TRBV12-3 or TRBV12-4 and TRBJ2-5, with TRBD2 identical over 12 bases. The ends lost 3 bases at V and 5 bases at J; junction bases unmatched: 10. The CDR3 runs to 17 residues. CDR3 nucleotides: TGTGCCAGCAGTTTCGGGCTAGCGGGGGGGCATTTGGAGACCCAGTACTTC. Protein: CASSFGLAGGHLETQYF.

This clonotype was counted many times. This rearrangement joins TRBV5-1 to TRBJ2-5, with D perhaps TRBD1 or TRBD2 (5 bases each). Trimming stripped 4 bases from V and 1 base from J, with 11 bases between. CDR1 is SGHRS and CDR2 is YFSETQ in the germline V gene. The CDR3 extends over 14 amino acids. CDR3 sequence reads: CASSQPGTQETQYF. In nucleotides, the CDR3 is TGCGCCAGCAGCCAGCCCGGGACCCAAGAGACCCAGTACTTC.

The rearrangement joins TRBV25-1 to TRBJ1-2; 10 nucleotides match TRBD1. This CDR3 is built from 15 residues. Germline lookup yields CDR1 MGHDK and CDR2 SYGVNS. V trimming: 3 bases; J trimming: 7 bases; junction bases outside the gene matches: 8. CDR3 DNA sequence: TGTGCCAGCAGTGACCACCGACAGGGGGCAGTTGGCTACACCTTC. It yields the protein CASSDHRQGAVGYTF.

This clonotype was found many times. The rearrangement uses TRBV20-1 and TRBJ1-2; D not resolved. The germline V gene has CDR1 DFQATT and CDR2 SNEGSKA (reference sequence). V was trimmed by 3 bases and J by 4 bases, leaving 9 bases between them. The CDR3 consists of 12 residues. The DNA of the CDR3 is TGCAGTGCTAGTGGCACTTCCTATGGCTACACCTTC. This translates into CSASGTSYGYTF.

This clonotype was found a few times. J is TRBJ2-7 and V is TRBV2; D is uncertain. The CDR3 length is 13 residues. The V end was cut by 7 bases, the J end by 2 bases, with 12 bases between. Germline V gene sequence: CDR1 SNHLY, CDR2 FYNNEI. For the CDR3, the DNA is TGTGCCAGCAAATCGGACGGCACCTACGAGCAGTACTTC. It encodes CASKSDGTYEQYF.

This clonotype was recorded at least ten times. The chain employs TRBV12-3 or TRBV12-4 and TRBJ2-3; D is perhaps TRBD2 (5 bases). This CDR3 is 13 amino acids long. The V gene lost 3 bases and the J gene lost 6 bases, with 10 bases spanning the gap. DNA of the CDR3: TGTGCCAGCAGTTTTGGTCGAGGGGATACGCAGTATTTT. Its protein product is CASSFGRGDTQYF.

This clonotype was seen ten or more times. For the CDR3, the DNA is TGTGCCATCGGACTAGCGGGGGCGGCTACGCAGTATTTT. This gives the protein CAIGLAGAATQYF. The rearrangement joins TRBV7-2 to TRBJ2-3; 13 bases line up with TRBD2. Trimming took 10 bases from V and 8 from J; bases not matched to a gene: 6. CDR3 length: 13 amino acids. Germline CDR1 and CDR2: SGHTA and FQGNSA.

This clonotype was seen at least ten times. This rearrangement joins TRBV5-1 to TRBJ2-6; D is uncertain. In germline, CDR1 is SGHRS, CDR2 YFSETQ. The CDR3 extends over 18 amino acids. Trimming shortened V by 4 bases and J by 1 base, and 18 bases separated the two germline ends. CDR3 in amino acids: CASSGTLKQISGANVLTF. The CDR3 DNA is TGCGCCAGCAGCGGAACACTCAAACAAATTTCTGGGGCCAACGTCCTGACTTTC.

This clonotype was seen ten or more times. This chain uses TRBV3-1 with TRBJ1-6; D not resolved. Germline values: CDR1 LGHDT, CDR2 YNNKEL (reference sequence). This CDR3 is 17 amino acids long. The ends were cut back, 4 bases at V and 0 bases at J, with 13 bases in the middle. Here the CDR3 reads CASSPRPPSSYNSPLHF. The CDR3 bases are TGTGCCAGCAGCCCGAGACCGCCGAGCTCCTATAATTCACCCCTCCACTTT.

This clonotype was recorded many times. The chain is built from TRBV6-2 or TRBV6-3 and TRBJ1-2; D ambiguous. V lost 2 bases and J 3 bases, leaving 1 base between the germline ends. The CDR3 is 11 residues long. The germline CDR1 and CDR2 sequences are MNHEY and SVGEGT. CDR3 sequence (DNA): TGTGCCAGCAGTTACGACTATGGCTACACCTTC. This translates into CASSYDYGYTF.